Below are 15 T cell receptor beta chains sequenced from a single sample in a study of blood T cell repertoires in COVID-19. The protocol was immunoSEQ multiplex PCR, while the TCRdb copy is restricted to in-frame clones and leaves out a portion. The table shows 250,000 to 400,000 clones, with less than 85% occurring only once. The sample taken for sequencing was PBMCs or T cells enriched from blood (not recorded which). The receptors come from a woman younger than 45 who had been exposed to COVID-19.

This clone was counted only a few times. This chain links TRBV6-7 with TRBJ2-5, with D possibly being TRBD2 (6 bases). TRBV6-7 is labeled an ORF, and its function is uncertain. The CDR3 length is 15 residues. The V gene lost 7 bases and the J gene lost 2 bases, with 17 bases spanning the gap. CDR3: CASTCGASFQETQYF. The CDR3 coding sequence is TGTGCCAGCACCTGCGGGGCCAGCTTTCAAGAGACCCAGTACTTC.

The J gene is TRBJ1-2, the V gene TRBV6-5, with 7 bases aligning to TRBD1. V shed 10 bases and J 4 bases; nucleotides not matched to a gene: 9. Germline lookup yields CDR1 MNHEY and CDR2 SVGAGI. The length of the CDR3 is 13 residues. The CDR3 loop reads CATQQGPLYGYTF. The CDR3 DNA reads TGTGCCACACAACAGGGGCCCCTCTATGGCTACACCTTC.

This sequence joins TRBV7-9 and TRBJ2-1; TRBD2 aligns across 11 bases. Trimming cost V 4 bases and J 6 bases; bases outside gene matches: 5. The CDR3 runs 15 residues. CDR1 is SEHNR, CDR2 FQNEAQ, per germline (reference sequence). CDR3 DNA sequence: TGTGCCAGCAGCTCCTTAGCGGGAGGGGGCAATGAGCAGTTCTTC. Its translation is CASSSLAGGGNEQFF.

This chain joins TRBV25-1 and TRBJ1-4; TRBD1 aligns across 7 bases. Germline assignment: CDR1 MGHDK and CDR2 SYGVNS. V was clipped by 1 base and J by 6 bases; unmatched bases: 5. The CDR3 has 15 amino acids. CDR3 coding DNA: TGTGCCAGCAGTGAATTCAGGGGGAAGGATGAAAAACTGTTTTTT. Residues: CASSEFRGKDEKLFF.

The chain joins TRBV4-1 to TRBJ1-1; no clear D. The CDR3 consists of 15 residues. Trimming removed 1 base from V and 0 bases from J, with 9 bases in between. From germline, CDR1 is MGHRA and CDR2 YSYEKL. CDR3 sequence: CASSQGGEMNTEAFF. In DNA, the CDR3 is TGCGCCAGCAGCCAAGGAGGCGAGATGAACACTGAAGCTTTCTTT.

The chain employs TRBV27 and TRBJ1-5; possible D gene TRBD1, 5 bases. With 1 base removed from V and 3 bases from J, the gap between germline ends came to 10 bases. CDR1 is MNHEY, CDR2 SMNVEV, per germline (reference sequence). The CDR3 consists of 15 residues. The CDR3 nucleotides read TGTGCCAGCAGTTTATGGGGGGGATCCAATCAGCCCCAGCATTTT. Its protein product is CASSLWGGSNQPQHF.

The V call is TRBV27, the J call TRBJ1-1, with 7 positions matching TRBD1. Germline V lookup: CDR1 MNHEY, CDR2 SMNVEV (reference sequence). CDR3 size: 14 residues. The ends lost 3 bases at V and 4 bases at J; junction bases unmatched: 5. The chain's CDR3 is CASSFPPGGTEAFF. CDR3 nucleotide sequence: TGTGCCAGCAGTTTTCCCCCAGGGGGCACTGAAGCTTTCTTT.

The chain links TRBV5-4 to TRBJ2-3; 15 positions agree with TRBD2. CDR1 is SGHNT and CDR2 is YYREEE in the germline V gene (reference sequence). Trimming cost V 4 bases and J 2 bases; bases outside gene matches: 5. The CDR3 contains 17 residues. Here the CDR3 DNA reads TGTGCCAGCAGCCCGGGACTAGCGGGGGGCCCCACAGATACGCAGTATTTT. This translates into CASSPGLAGGPTDTQYF.

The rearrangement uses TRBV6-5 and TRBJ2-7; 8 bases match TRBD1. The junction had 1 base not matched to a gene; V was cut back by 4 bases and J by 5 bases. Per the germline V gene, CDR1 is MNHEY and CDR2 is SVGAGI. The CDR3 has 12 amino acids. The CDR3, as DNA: TGTGCCAGCAGTTGGACAGGGAACGAGCAGTACTTC. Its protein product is CASSWTGNEQYF.

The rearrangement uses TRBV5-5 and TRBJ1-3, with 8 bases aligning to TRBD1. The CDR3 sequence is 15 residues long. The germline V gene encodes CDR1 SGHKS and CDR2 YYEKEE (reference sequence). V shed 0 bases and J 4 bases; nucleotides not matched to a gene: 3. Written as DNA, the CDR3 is TGTGCCAGCAGCTTGGTACAGGGGGTCGGAAACACCATATATTTT. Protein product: CASSLVQGVGNTIYF. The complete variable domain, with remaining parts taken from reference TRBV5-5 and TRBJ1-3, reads DAGVTQSPTHLIKTRGQQVTLRCSPISGHKSVSWYQQVLGQGPQFIFQYYEKEERGRGNFPDRFSARQFPNYSSELNVNALLLGDSALYLCASSLVQGVGNTIYFGEGSWLTVV.

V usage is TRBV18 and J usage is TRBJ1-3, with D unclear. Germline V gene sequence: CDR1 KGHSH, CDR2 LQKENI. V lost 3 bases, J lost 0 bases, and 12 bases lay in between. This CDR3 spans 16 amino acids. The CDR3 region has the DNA TGTGCCAGCTCACCCGCAAGTGGGCTCTCTGGAAACACCATATATTTT. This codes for CASSPASGLSGNTIYF. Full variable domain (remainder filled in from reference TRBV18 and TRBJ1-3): NAGVMQNPRHLVRRRGQEARLRCSPMKGHSHVYWYRQLPEEGLKFMVYLQKENIIDESGMPKERFSAEFPKEGPSILRIQQVVRGDSAAYFCASSPASGLSGNTIYFGEGSWLTVV.

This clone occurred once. The chain's CDR3 is CASSMTGEQPQHF. The DNA for the CDR3 is TGCGCCAGCAGTATGACAGGGGAACAGCCCCAGCATTTT. The chain carries TRBV10-1 and TRBJ1-5; TRBD1 matches at 8 bases. V lost 5 bases and J lost 7; bases outside the gene matches: 4. CDR3 size: 13 residues. Germline V gives CDR1 WNHNN, CDR2 SYGVQD (reference sequence).

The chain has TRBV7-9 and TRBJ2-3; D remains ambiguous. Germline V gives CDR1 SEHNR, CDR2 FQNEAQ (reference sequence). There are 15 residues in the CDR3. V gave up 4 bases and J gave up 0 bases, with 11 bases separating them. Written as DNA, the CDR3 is TGTGCCAGCAGCTCCTCACAACCTAGCACAGATACGCAGTATTTT. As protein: CASSSSQPSTDTQYF.

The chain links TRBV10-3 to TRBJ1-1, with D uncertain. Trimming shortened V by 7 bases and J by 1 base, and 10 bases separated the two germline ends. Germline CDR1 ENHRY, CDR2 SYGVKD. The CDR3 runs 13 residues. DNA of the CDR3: TGTGCCATCATGAGAGGCTCGAACACTGAAGCTTTCTTT. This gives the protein CAIMRGSNTEAFF.

The DNA of the CDR3 is TGCAGCGTAGCCGGGACAGGGGGAAATAATTCACCCCTCCACTTT. It yields the protein CSVAGTGGNNSPLHF. The chain carries TRBV29-1 and TRBJ1-6, with 11 bases identical to TRBD1. This CDR3 has 15 amino acids. CDR1 and CDR2 from the germline V gene are SQVTM and ANQGSEA. The V gene end was trimmed by 6 bases and the J gene end by 5 bases; junction bases not matched to a gene: 6.